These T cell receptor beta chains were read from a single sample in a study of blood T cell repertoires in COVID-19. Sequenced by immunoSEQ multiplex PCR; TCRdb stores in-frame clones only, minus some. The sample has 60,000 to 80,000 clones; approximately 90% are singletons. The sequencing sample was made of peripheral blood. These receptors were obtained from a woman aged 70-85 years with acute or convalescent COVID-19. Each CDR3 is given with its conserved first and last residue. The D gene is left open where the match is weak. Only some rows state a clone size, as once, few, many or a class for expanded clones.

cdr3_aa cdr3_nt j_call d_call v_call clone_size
CATPEDREAGNTIYF TGTGCCACCCCCGAGGACAGGGAAGCTGGAAACACCATATATTTT TRBJ1-3 TRBD1 TRBV27 NA
CASRYGWTGSYEQYF TGTGCCAGCAGATACGGGTGGACAGGGTCCTACGAGCAGTACTTC TRBJ2-7 TRBD1 TRBV6-5 NA
CSVDKGLRGGYTF TGCAGCGTTGATAAAGGTCTTCGGGGGGGCTACACCTTC TRBJ1-2 NA TRBV29-1 NA
CATSDFAGNAFF TGTGCCACCAGTGATTTTGCGGGGAATGCTTTCTTT TRBJ1-1 NA TRBV24-1 NA
CASSFGDSSNQPQHF TGTGCCAGCAGCTTCGGCGACAGTAGCAATCAGCCCCAGCATTTT TRBJ1-5 NA TRBV7-9 NA
CATSEPSGRARETQYF TGTGCCACCAGTGAACCTAGCGGGAGGGCCCGAGAGACCCAGTACTTC TRBJ2-5 TRBD2 TRBV24-1 NA
CASSLEQNYGYTF TGTGCCAGCAGCTTGGAACAGAACTATGGCTACACCTTC TRBJ1-2 NA TRBV5-4 NA
CASSRDRATGELFF TGTGCCAGCAGCCGGGACAGGGCGACCGGGGAGCTGTTTTTT TRBJ2-2 TRBD1 TRBV11-2 NA
CASTPTPRTSDEQYF TGTGCCAGTACCCCGACCCCCCGGACTAGCGACGAGCAGTACTTC TRBJ2-7 TRBD2 TRBV19 NA
CASSPKQEFNYGYTF TGTGCCAGCTCACCCAAACAGGAGTTTAACTATGGCTACACCTTC TRBJ1-2 NA TRBV18 NA
CASRGYSDYGYTF TGTGCCAGCAGGGGATATAGCGACTATGGCTACACCTTC TRBJ1-2 NA TRBV2 NA
CASSWQNQPQHF TGTGCCAGCAGTTGGCAAAATCAGCCCCAGCATTTT TRBJ1-5 NA TRBV6-2/TRBV6-3 NA
CASEGSSYNSPLHF TGTGCCAGCGAAGGGAGCTCCTATAATTCACCCCTCCACTTT TRBJ1-6 NA TRBV28 medium-sized
CASSAGRGNTEAFF TGTGCCAGCAGCGCCGGTCGGGGGAACACTGAAGCTTTCTTT TRBJ1-1 NA TRBV28 NA
CASSLGGVYEQYF TGTGCCAGCAGCTTGGGCGGGGTCTACGAGCAGTACTTC TRBJ2-7 NA TRBV7-9 NA
CASSPPGGRNQPQHF TGTGCCAGCAGCCCTCCGGGGGGACGCAATCAGCCCCAGCATTTT TRBJ1-5 NA TRBV6-6 NA
CASTEAGANVLTF TGTGCCAGCACCGAGGCTGGGGCCAACGTCCTGACTTTC TRBJ2-6 NA TRBV7-9 NA
CASSARQGIDEQYF TGCGCCAGCAGCGCTAGACAGGGAATCGACGAGCAGTACTTC TRBJ2-7 TRBD1 TRBV4-1 NA
CASSLGGTSSYEQYF TGCGCCAGCAGCTTGGGCGGGACTAGCTCCTACGAGCAGTACTTC TRBJ2-7 TRBD2 TRBV5-1 NA
CASSEALYGYTF TGTGCCAGCAGCGAGGCACTCTATGGCTACACCTTC TRBJ1-2 NA TRBV11-2 once
CASSQENSAGDYYNEQFF TGTGCCAGCAGCCAAGAAAATTCGGCGGGGGACTACTACAATGAGCAGTTCTTC TRBJ2-1 TRBD2 TRBV3-1/TRBV3-2 NA
CASSPVGLAGSGANVLTF TGTGCCAGCTCACCCGTAGGACTAGCGGGGTCTGGGGCCAACGTCCTGACTTTC TRBJ2-6 TRBD2 TRBV18 NA
CASSFRGAVGSEKLFF TGCGCCAGCAGCTTCAGGGGCGCCGTAGGAAGCGAAAAACTGTTTTTT TRBJ1-4 NA TRBV5-1 NA
CASSLRGEQYF TGTGCCAGCAGTTTACGAGGCGAGCAGTACTTC TRBJ2-7 NA TRBV28 once
CASTPGHGYTF TGTGCCAGCACCCCAGGGCATGGCTACACCTTC TRBJ1-2 NA TRBV6-5 NA
CASSPLYEQYF TGTGCCAGCAGCCCCCTCTACGAGCAGTACTTC TRBJ2-7 NA TRBV7-9 few
CASSRTAHAGYTF TGTGCCAGCAGTAGGACAGCCCATGCGGGCTACACCTTC TRBJ1-2 NA TRBV28 NA
CASSAETGSSYEQYF TGTGCCAGCAGTGCGGAAACAGGTAGCTCCTACGAGCAGTACTTC TRBJ2-7 NA TRBV2 NA
CASSSSRDRANGYTF TGTGCCAGCAGCTCCTCCCGGGACAGGGCCAATGGCTACACCTTC TRBJ1-2 TRBD1 TRBV11-1 NA
CASSVTGQVTDTQYF TGTGCCAGCAGCGTAACTGGACAGGTTACAGATACGCAGTATTTT TRBJ2-3 TRBD1 TRBV9 NA
CASSPPQGYSYNEQFF TGTGCCAGCAGCCCCCCCCAGGGCTACTCCTACAATGAGCAGTTCTTC TRBJ2-1 NA TRBV9 NA
CASSITGGGTEAFF TGTGCCAGCTCAATCACAGGGGGCGGAACTGAAGCTTTCTTT TRBJ1-1 TRBD1 TRBV18 NA
CASSPRVGPGELFF TGTGCCAGCAGTCCTCGGGTTGGCCCCGGGGAGCTGTTTTTT TRBJ2-2 NA TRBV25-1 NA
CAISEARTSNEQFF TGTGCCATCAGTGAAGCCAGGACTTCAAATGAGCAGTTCTTC TRBJ2-1 NA TRBV10-3 NA
CASSSWVGTGESSGNTIYF TGTGCCAGCAGTTCATGGGTGGGGACAGGGGAGTCATCTGGAAACACCATATATTTT TRBJ1-3 TRBD1 TRBV28 once
CASKGTGGTYGYTF TGTGCCAGTAAGGGGACAGGGGGCACTTATGGCTACACCTTC TRBJ1-2 TRBD1 TRBV19 NA
CASSPLTGGKEQYF TGTGCCAGCTCACCACTTACAGGGGGGAAGGAGCAGTACTTC TRBJ2-7 TRBD1 TRBV18 NA
CASSYADRETQYF TGTGCCAGCAGTTACGCTGACAGGGAAACCCAGTACTTC TRBJ2-5 TRBD1 TRBV6-5 once
CASSPSEDSPLHF TGTGCCAGCTCCCCCTCGGAGGATTCACCCCTCCACTTT TRBJ1-6 NA TRBV18 once
CSLLSGNTIYF TGCAGTCTGCTATCGGGAAACACCATATATTTT TRBJ1-3 NA TRBV20-1 NA
CASSPRQGPSYEQYF TGTGCCAGCAGTCCGCGACAGGGGCCGTCCTACGAGCAGTACTTC TRBJ2-7 TRBD1 TRBV6-2/TRBV6-3 NA
CASSDRGANYGYTF TGTGCCAGCAGTGACAGGGGAGCTAACTATGGCTACACCTTC TRBJ1-2 NA TRBV2 NA
CATSVVGGYIDGEQFF TGTGCCACCAGCGTCGTCGGGGGGTATATAGATGGTGAGCAGTTCTTC TRBJ2-1 TRBD2 TRBV15 once
CASSYSEGGHGGELFF TGTGCCAGCAGTTACTCGGAGGGGGGGCACGGCGGGGAGCTGTTTTTT TRBJ2-2 NA TRBV6-6 once
CASSLEGVYGYTF TGTGCCAGCAGCTTGGAAGGGGTCTATGGCTACACCTTC TRBJ1-2 NA TRBV5-4 NA
CASSSGGWRETQYF TGTGCTAGCAGCTCAGGTGGATGGAGGGAGACCCAGTACTTC TRBJ2-5 NA TRBV7-7 NA
CASSPPSGGDTGELFF TGTGCCAGCAGCCCGCCCTCGGGGGGAGACACCGGGGAGCTGTTTTTT TRBJ2-2 TRBD2 TRBV9 NA
CASLKQGGENIQYF TGTGCCAGCCTTAAACAGGGGGGAGAAAACATTCAGTACTTC TRBJ2-4 TRBD1 TRBV2 NA
CASSILGRGGLDTQYF TGTGCCAGTAGTATATTGGGGCGGGGGGGCTTAGATACGCAGTATTTT TRBJ2-3 TRBD2 TRBV19 NA
CASSLNYIGSSYEQYF TGCGCCAGCAGCTTGAATTATATTGGGAGCTCCTACGAGCAGTACTTC TRBJ2-7 NA TRBV5-1 NA
CASGGVENQPQHF TGTGCCTCCGGGGGGGTTGAGAATCAGCCCCAGCATTTT TRBJ1-5 NA TRBV10-3 NA
CASSPSQGTSTDTQYF TGTGCCAGCAGCCCAAGTCAGGGTACTAGCACAGATACGCAGTATTTT TRBJ2-3 NA TRBV9 NA
CASSPRDRVYEQYF TGTGCCAGCAGCCCTCGGGACAGGGTGTACGAGCAGTACTTC TRBJ2-7 TRBD1 TRBV7-9 NA
CATSDPGTGMGYTF TGTGCCACCAGTGATCCCGGGACAGGGATGGGCTACACCTTC TRBJ1-2 TRBD1 TRBV24-1 NA